The rows below give T cell receptor beta chains drawn from one sample of a study of T cell responses to AZD1222 COVID-19 vaccine. The assay was immunoSEQ multiplex PCR, and TCRdb's table has in-frame clones only and misses some. The data show about 42,000 clones, about 91% seen once. Sequencing was performed on peripheral blood, taken 28 days after the second AZD1222 dose. Source of these receptors: an adult who received the AZD1222 COVID-19 vaccine. The CDR3 runs from the conserved cysteine through the conserved F or W. A D gene is named only where the DNA matches it firmly. Size tells how often a clone was seen (once, few, many) or the class of an expanded clone, and some rows leave it out.

D gene: TRBD1
V gene: TRBV19
J gene: TRBJ2-7
clone size: NA
CDR3 DNA: TGTGCCAGTAGAGAGTCCGGGACAGCATCCTACGAGCAGTACTTC
CDR3 protein: CASRESGTASYEQYF

D gene: TRBD1
V gene: TRBV18
J gene: TRBJ1-5
clone size: NA
CDR3 DNA: TGTGCCAGCTCAGGGACAGGGGATCAGCCCCAGCATTTT
CDR3 protein: CASSGTGDQPQHF

D gene: NA
V gene: TRBV7-2
J gene: TRBJ2-3
clone size: NA
CDR3 DNA: TGTGCCAGCAGCCCAGTCCGTACGCGCACAGATACGCAGTATTTT
CDR3 protein: CASSPVRTRTDTQYF

D gene: TRBD2
V gene: TRBV7-3
J gene: TRBJ2-3
clone size: NA
CDR3 DNA: TGTGCCAGCAGCGCCGGGACTAGCGGGACTACGCAGTATTTT
CDR3 protein: CASSAGTSGTTQYF

D gene: TRBD2
V gene: TRBV7-9
J gene: TRBJ2-5
clone size: NA
CDR3 DNA: TGTGCCAGCAGCTTAGCTATACTAGCGGGCGAGACCCAGTACTTC
CDR3 protein: CASSLAILAGETQYF

D gene: NA
V gene: TRBV3-1/TRBV3-2
J gene: TRBJ1-3
clone size: NA
CDR3 DNA: TGTGCCAGCAGCCTTGGGCCGATCTCTGGAAACACCATATATTTT
CDR3 protein: CASSLGPISGNTIYF

D gene: TRBD2
V gene: TRBV19
J gene: TRBJ2-6
clone size: NA
CDR3 DNA: TGTGCCAGTAGTCGGGGAGGGTTGACTGGGGCCAACGTCCTGACTTTC
CDR3 protein: CASSRGGLTGANVLTF

D gene: NA
V gene: TRBV7-9
J gene: TRBJ1-5
clone size: NA
CDR3 DNA: TGTGCCAGCAGCCGAGATAGCGCGGTTCAGCCCCAGCATTTT
CDR3 protein: CASSRDSAVQPQHF

D gene: NA
V gene: TRBV6-1
J gene: TRBJ2-5
clone size: NA
CDR3 DNA: TGTGCCAGCAGTGAAACAGGCGAAGAGACCCAGTACTTC
CDR3 protein: CASSETGEETQYF

D gene: NA
V gene: TRBV5-5
J gene: TRBJ2-7
clone size: NA
CDR3 DNA: TGTGCCAGCAGCTTGCACACACCGCCGGCCGAGCAGTACTTC
CDR3 protein: CASSLHTPPAEQYF

D gene: NA
V gene: TRBV7-8
J gene: TRBJ1-3
clone size: NA
CDR3 DNA: TGTGCCAGCAGCCCCCCGTTTGGAAACACCATATATTTT
CDR3 protein: CASSPPFGNTIYF

D gene: TRBD1
V gene: TRBV19
J gene: TRBJ1-2
clone size: NA
CDR3 DNA: TGTGCCAGTACCCTAACCGGGACAGGGATTGGCTACACCTTC
CDR3 protein: CASTLTGTGIGYTF

D gene: NA
V gene: TRBV7-2
J gene: TRBJ2-7
clone size: NA
CDR3 DNA: TGTGCCAGCAGCTCGGAGGGGGACAGCTATAACGAGCAGTACTTC
CDR3 protein: CASSSEGDSYNEQYF

D gene: NA
V gene: TRBV2
J gene: TRBJ2-7
clone size: NA
CDR3 DNA: TGTGCCAGCAGGACCTCCTACGAGCAGTACTTC
CDR3 protein: CASRTSYEQYF

D gene: TRBD2
V gene: TRBV5-1
J gene: TRBJ2-2
clone size: NA
CDR3 DNA: TGCGCCAGCAGCCGACTAGCGGTTACGAACACCGGGGAGCTGTTTTTT
CDR3 protein: CASSRLAVTNTGELFF

D gene: TRBD2
V gene: TRBV18
J gene: TRBJ2-5
clone size: NA
CDR3 DNA: TGTGCCAGCTCACCAGGGCTAGCGGGAACCACAGAGACCCAGTACTTC
CDR3 protein: CASSPGLAGTTETQYF

D gene: TRBD2
V gene: TRBV5-1
J gene: TRBJ2-1
clone size: NA
CDR3 DNA: TGCGCCAGCAGCCCCGGGACTAGTTGGGGCAATGAGCAGTTCTTC
CDR3 protein: CASSPGTSWGNEQFF

D gene: NA
V gene: TRBV6-2/TRBV6-3
J gene: TRBJ1-4
clone size: NA
CDR3 DNA: TGTGCCAGCAGCCCTGCCGGAACGGCAGAAACCAAAAATGAAAAACTGTTTTTT
CDR3 protein: CASSPAGTAETKNEKLFF

D gene: NA
V gene: TRBV9
J gene: TRBJ2-7
clone size: NA
CDR3 DNA: TGTGCCAGCAGCGTTGAGGCTAGCAGGACCTACGAGCAGTACTTC
CDR3 protein: CASSVEASRTYEQYF

D gene: TRBD2
V gene: TRBV19
J gene: TRBJ2-7
clone size: NA
CDR3 DNA: TGTGCCAGTAGTGTGACTAGCGGGAGTTTGGACGAGCAGTACTTC
CDR3 protein: CASSVTSGSLDEQYF

D gene: NA
V gene: TRBV5-6
J gene: TRBJ2-7
clone size: few
CDR3 DNA: TGTGCCACCAGACCGATCAGCTCTAAGGAGCAGTACTTC
CDR3 protein: CATRPISSKEQYF

D gene: NA
V gene: TRBV5-1
J gene: TRBJ2-7
clone size: NA
CDR3 DNA: TGCGCCAGCAGCGGCAGCACCTACGAGCAGTACTTC
CDR3 protein: CASSGSTYEQYF

D gene: NA
V gene: TRBV27
J gene: TRBJ1-2
clone size: NA
CDR3 DNA: TGTGCCAGCAGTTTAAATGGGGGCTATGGCTACACCTTC
CDR3 protein: CASSLNGGYGYTF

D gene: NA
V gene: TRBV6-4
J gene: TRBJ1-1
clone size: NA
CDR3 DNA: TGTGCCAGCAGCCGGACAGCTGAAGTTACTGAAGCTTTCTTT
CDR3 protein: CASSRTAEVTEAFF

D gene: NA
V gene: TRBV7-2
J gene: TRBJ1-6
clone size: NA
CDR3 DNA: TGTGCCAGCAGCCCAGACGGTAATTCACCCCTCCACTTT
CDR3 protein: CASSPDGNSPLHF

D gene: NA
V gene: TRBV24-1
J gene: TRBJ2-2
clone size: NA
CDR3 DNA: TGTGCCACCAGTGATAATCGGGGGTTGGATACCGGGGAGCTGTTTTTT
CDR3 protein: CATSDNRGLDTGELFF

D gene: NA
V gene: TRBV7-3
J gene: TRBJ1-1
clone size: NA
CDR3 DNA: TGTGCCAGCAGCGTATTCCAGGGGTCTGAAGCTTTCTTT
CDR3 protein: CASSVFQGSEAFF

D gene: NA
V gene: TRBV5-1
J gene: TRBJ2-3
clone size: NA
CDR3 DNA: TGCGCCAGCAGCTCCGCTCTCACAGATACGCAGTATTTT
CDR3 protein: CASSSALTDTQYF

D gene: NA
V gene: TRBV18
J gene: TRBJ1-1
clone size: NA
CDR3 DNA: TGTGCCAGCTCACCTTACGACAAGACTGATGAAGCTTTCTTT
CDR3 protein: CASSPYDKTDEAFF

D gene: NA
V gene: TRBV6-2/TRBV6-3
J gene: TRBJ2-7
clone size: NA
CDR3 DNA: TGTGCCAGCAGTAACCCGACAGTGACTCGCTACGAGCAGTACTTC
CDR3 protein: CASSNPTVTRYEQYF

D gene: NA
V gene: TRBV7-2
J gene: TRBJ1-2
clone size: NA
CDR3 DNA: TGTGCCAGCAGTGCGGGAGGGGGCTACACCTTC
CDR3 protein: CASSAGGGYTF

D gene: NA
V gene: TRBV4-3
J gene: TRBJ1-3
clone size: NA
CDR3 DNA: TGCGCCAGCAGCCAAGTACGTTCAGGGATAGGAAACACCATATATTTT
CDR3 protein: CASSQVRSGIGNTIYF

D gene: TRBD2
V gene: TRBV29-1
J gene: TRBJ2-7
clone size: NA
CDR3 DNA: TGCAGCGTTCGGACTGCCCTAGCGGGAGTTTGGGGCTACGAGCAGTACTTC
CDR3 protein: CSVRTALAGVWGYEQYF

D gene: TRBD2
V gene: TRBV7-3
J gene: TRBJ2-1
clone size: NA
CDR3 DNA: TGTGCCAGCAGCGCTAGCGGCCCCTCCTACAATGAGCAGTTCTTC
CDR3 protein: CASSASGPSYNEQFF

D gene: NA
V gene: TRBV27
J gene: TRBJ1-4
clone size: once
CDR3 DNA: TGTGCCAGCAGTCTTAAGGGGGGGGGCGTTCGACAGTCTAATGAAAAACTGTTTTTT
CDR3 protein: CASSLKGGGVRQSNEKLFF

D gene: NA
V gene: TRBV10-3
J gene: TRBJ1-3
clone size: NA
CDR3 DNA: TGTGCCATCAGTGAGAGGGGCAGAAACACCATATATTTT
CDR3 protein: CAISERGRNTIYF

D gene: TRBD1
V gene: TRBV6-2/TRBV6-3
J gene: TRBJ1-2
clone size: NA
CDR3 DNA: TGTGCCAGCAGCGAACGGACAGGGGCGGACTATGGCTACACCTTC
CDR3 protein: CASSERTGADYGYTF